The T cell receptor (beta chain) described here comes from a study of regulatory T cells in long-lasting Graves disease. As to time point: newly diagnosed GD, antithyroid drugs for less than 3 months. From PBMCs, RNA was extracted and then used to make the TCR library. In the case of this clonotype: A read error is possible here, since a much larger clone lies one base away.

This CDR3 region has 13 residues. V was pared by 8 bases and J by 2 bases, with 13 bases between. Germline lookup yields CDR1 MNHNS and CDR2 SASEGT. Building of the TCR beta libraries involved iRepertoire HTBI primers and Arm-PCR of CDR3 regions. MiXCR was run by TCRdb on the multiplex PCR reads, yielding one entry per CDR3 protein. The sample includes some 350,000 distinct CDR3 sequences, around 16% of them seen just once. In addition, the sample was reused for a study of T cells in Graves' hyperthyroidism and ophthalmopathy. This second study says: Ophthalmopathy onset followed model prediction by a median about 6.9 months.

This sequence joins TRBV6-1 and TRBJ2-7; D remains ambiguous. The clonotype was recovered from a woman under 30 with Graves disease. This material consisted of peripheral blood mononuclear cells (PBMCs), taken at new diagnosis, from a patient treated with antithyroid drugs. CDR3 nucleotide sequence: TGTGCCAGCGCCCCTACGGAACCCTACGAGCAGTACTTC. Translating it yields CASAPTEPYEQYF.